This T cell receptor (beta chain) originates from a study of cytomegalovirus exposure and HLA in healthy donors. Study-wide results and caveats: As a later analysis revealed, the rate of TCR association differed by HLA locus, with DRB1 most and HLA-C fewest. Cytomegalovirus-associated TCR beta chains were listed, numbering more than 150.

Healthy people donating bone marrow made up the donors. V dropped 0 bases and J dropped 5; count of bases not matched to a gene: 3. The CDR3 is 16 amino acids. CDR1 and CDR2 from the germline V gene are SGHTA and FQGNSA. 13 Jbeta primers and 60 Vbeta primers were used for the PCR. TCRdb's copy holds only in-frame clones and misses some; the assay was immunoSEQ multiplex PCR. The data show 65,000 to 100,000 clones, around 79% seen once. This clone was seen a few times. Its antigen is not known. The sample was PBMCs. The chain couples TRBV7-2 to TRBJ2-2, with TRBD2 identical over 10 bases. The sequence derives from a woman aged 40-49 years in good health and CMV-seropositive. The CDR3 DNA reads TGTGCCAGCAGCTTAGCGGCTAGCGGGAGTACCGGGGAGCTGTTTTTT. Amino acid sequence: CASSLAASGSTGELFF. Based on the CDR3 plus reference TRBV7-2 and TRBJ2-2, the full variable domain is GAGVSQSPSNKVTEKGKDVELRCDPISGHTALYWYRQSLGQGLEFLIYFQGNSAPDKSGLPSDRFSAERTGGSVSTLTIQRTQQEDSAVYLCASSLAASGSTGELFFGEGSRLTVL.